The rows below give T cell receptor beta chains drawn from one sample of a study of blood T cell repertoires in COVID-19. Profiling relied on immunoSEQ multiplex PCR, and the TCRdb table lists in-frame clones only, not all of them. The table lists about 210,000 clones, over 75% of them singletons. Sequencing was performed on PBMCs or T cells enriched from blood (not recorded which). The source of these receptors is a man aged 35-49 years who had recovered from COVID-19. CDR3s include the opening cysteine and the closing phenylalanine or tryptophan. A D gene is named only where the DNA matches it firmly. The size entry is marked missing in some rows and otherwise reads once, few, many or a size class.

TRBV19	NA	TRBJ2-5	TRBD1	TGTGCCAGTAGTAGGACAGGGGCTAGGCAAGAGACCCAGTACTTC	CASSRTGARQETQYF
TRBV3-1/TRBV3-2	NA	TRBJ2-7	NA	TGTGCCAGCAGCCCCGGTTCCCTCTACGAGCAGTACTTC	CASSPGSLYEQYF
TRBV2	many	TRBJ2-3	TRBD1	TGTGCCACGTCTCGGACAGGGGTGGGAGATACGCAGTATTTT	CATSRTGVGDTQYF
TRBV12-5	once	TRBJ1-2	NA	TGTGCTAGTGGTTTGTTCGGGGACTATGGCTACACCTTC	CASGLFGDYGYTF
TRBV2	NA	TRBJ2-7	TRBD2	TGTGCCAGCAGGAGCGGGGGGCCCTACGAGCAGTACTTC	CASRSGGPYEQYF
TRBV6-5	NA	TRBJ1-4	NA	TGTGCCAGCAGCCCGACCGGGGGTGAAAAACTGTTTTTT	CASSPTGGEKLFF
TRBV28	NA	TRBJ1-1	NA	TGTGCCAGCAGGCCTATGGGAGCTAGGAACACTGAAGCTTTCTTT	CASRPMGARNTEAFF
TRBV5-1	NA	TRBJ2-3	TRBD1	TGCGCCAGCAGCCCAGGGACAGTCACAGATACGCAGTATTTT	CASSPGTVTDTQYF
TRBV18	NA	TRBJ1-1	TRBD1	TGTGCCAGCTCATATCTGGCAGGGGGGACGGGTGAAGCTTTCTTT	CASSYLAGGTGEAFF
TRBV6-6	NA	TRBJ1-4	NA	TGTGCCAGCAGCCGTCCCTCTGGGGGGAGAGAAAAACTGTTTTTT	CASSRPSGGREKLFF
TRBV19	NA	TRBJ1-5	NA	TGTGCCAGTAGTATACGAAACACCAATAGCAATCAGCCCCAGCATTTT	CASSIRNTNSNQPQHF
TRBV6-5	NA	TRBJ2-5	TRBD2	TGTGCCAGCTGGACTAGCGGGGGGGCCCGGGAGACCCAGTACTTC	CASWTSGGARETQYF
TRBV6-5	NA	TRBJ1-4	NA	TGTGCCAGCAGTTACGGGGGGTCGAGATATGAAAAACTGTTTTTT	CASSYGGSRYEKLFF
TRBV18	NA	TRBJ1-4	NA	TGTGCCAGCTCACCGTCGAGCACAACTAATGAAAAACTGTTTTTT	CASSPSSTTNEKLFF
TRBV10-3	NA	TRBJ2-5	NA	TGTGCCATCCAACCGGGGGACGCGACGACCCAGTACTTC	CAIQPGDATTQYF
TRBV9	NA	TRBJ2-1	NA	TGTGCCAGCAGCCTCTCCGGGGGTCTTCCTAATGAGCAGTTCTTC	CASSLSGGLPNEQFF
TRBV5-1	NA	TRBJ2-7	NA	TGCGCCAGCAGCTTGGGTGGGCCTTACGAGCAGTACTTC	CASSLGGPYEQYF
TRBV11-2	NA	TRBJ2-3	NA	TGTGCCAGCAGCGAAATACAACAGGAGACAGATACGCAGTATTTT	CASSEIQQETDTQYF
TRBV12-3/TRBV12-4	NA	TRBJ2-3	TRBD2	TGTGCCAGCAGTCCAGACGGGAGGACGCAGTATTTT	CASSPDGRTQYF
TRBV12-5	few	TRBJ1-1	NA	TGTGCTAGTGGCCCACCGACAGCCACGAACACTGAAGCTTTCTTT	CASGPPTATNTEAFF
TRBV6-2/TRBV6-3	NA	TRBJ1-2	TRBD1	TGTGCCAGCAGCCTCCGGGACAGGGCGAACTATGGCTACACCTTC	CASSLRDRANYGYTF
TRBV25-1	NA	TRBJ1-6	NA	TGTGCCAGCGGAACCGGGAGTATCTCCTATAATTCACCCCTCCACTTT	CASGTGSISYNSPLHF
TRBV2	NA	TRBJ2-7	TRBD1	TGTGCCAGCAGGGAGGCCTTAGGGACAGTCTACGAGCAGTACTTC	CASREALGTVYEQYF
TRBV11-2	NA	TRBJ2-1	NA	TGTGCCAGCAGCCTCACTTTGCGGGATAGGCGGTTCTTC	CASSLTLRDRRFF
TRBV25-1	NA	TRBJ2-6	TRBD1	TGTGCCAGCAGTGAATCGGGCAGGGGGTCTGGGGCCAACGTCCTGACTTTC	CASSESGRGSGANVLTF
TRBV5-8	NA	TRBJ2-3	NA	TGTGCCAGCAGCTTGCTTTTTACAGATACGCAGTATTTT	CASSLLFTDTQYF
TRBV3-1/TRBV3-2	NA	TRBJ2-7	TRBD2	TGTGCCAGCAGCCAAGATCTTCTAGCGGGGGCCCTATCGGAGCAGTACTTC	CASSQDLLAGALSEQYF
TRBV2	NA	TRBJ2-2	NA	TGTGCCAGCCTTGGACAGACCAACACCGGGGAGCTGTTTTTT	CASLGQTNTGELFF
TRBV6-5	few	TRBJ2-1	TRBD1	TGTGCCACCTCCGGGACAGGGCCTTACAATGAGCAGTTCTTC	CATSGTGPYNEQFF
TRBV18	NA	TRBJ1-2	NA	TGTGCCAGCTCACCAGAGGGATCTGGCTACACCTTC	CASSPEGSGYTF
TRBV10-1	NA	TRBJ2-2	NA	TGCGCCCCCAGTGGGGGGGGGCCCAGGGAGCTGTTTTTT	CAPSGGGPRELFF
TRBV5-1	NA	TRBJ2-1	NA	TGCGCCAGCAGCTTTGAGGATGAGCAGTTCTTC	CASSFEDEQFF
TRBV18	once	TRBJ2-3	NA	TGTGCCAGCTCACCACCCGGGACAGATACGCAGTATTTT	CASSPPGTDTQYF
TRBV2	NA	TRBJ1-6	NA	TGTGCCAGCAGTGAATTTAGGGGATCCTATAATTCACCCCTCCACTTT	CASSEFRGSYNSPLHF
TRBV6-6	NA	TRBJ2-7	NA	TGTGCCAGCAGAACGAACCGGGACTCAAACTACGAGCAGTACTTC	CASRTNRDSNYEQYF
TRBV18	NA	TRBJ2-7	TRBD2	TGTGCCAGCTCACCACTTCGGGGGGTCTCCTACGAGCAGTACTTC	CASSPLRGVSYEQYF
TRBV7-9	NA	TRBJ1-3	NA	TGTGCCAGCAGCTCATCCGCGGTCTCTGGAAACACCATATATTTT	CASSSSAVSGNTIYF
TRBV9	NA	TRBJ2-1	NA	TGTGCCAGCAGTCCGAGTTCCGGGATGGAGCAGTTCTTC	CASSPSSGMEQFF
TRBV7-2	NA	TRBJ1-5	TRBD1	TGTGCCAGCAGCTTCAGTTCACAGGGGGGCAATCAGCCCCAGCATTTT	CASSFSSQGGNQPQHF
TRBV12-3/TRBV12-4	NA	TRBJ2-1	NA	TGTGCCAGCAGTTTTCGCGGTGAGCAGTTCTTC	CASSFRGEQFF
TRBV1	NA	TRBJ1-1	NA	TGCACCAGCAGCCAATTGACAGGGGGCCGGGACACTGAAGCTTTCTTT	CTSSQLTGGRDTEAFF
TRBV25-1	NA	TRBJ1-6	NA	TGTGCCAGCAGTGACGCCAGGGGTTATTCACCCCTCCACTTT	CASSDARGYSPLHF
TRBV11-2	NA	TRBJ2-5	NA	TGTGCCAGCAGCTTAGTGTGGGGAGGGGGGCGTGGAGAGACCCAGTACTTC	CASSLVWGGGRGETQYF
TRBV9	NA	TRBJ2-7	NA	TGTGCCAGCAGCGACACCTTCGAGCAGTACTTC	CASSDTFEQYF
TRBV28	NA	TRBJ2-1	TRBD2	TGTGCCAGCAGTTTACGAAAGACTAGCGGCTTTGAGCAGTTCTTC	CASSLRKTSGFEQFF
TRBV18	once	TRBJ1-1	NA	TGTGCCAGCTCACCACCGGCGGGGGACACTGAAGCTTTCTTT	CASSPPAGDTEAFF
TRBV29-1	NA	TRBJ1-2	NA	TGCAGCGTTCGATGGAGTGGACAGAAATATGGCTACACCTTC	CSVRWSGQKYGYTF
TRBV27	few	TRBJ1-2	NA	TGTGCCAGCAGTTTATTGGGGCGCCATGGCTACACCTTC	CASSLLGRHGYTF